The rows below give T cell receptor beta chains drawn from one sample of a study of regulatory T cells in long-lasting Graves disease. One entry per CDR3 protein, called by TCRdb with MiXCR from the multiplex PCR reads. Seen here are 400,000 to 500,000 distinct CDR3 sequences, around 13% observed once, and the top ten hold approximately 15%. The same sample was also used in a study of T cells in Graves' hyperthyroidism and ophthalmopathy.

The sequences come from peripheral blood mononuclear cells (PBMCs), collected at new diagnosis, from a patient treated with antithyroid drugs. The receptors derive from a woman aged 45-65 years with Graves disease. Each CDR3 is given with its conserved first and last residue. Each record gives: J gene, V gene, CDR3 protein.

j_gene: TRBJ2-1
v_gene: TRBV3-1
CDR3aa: CASRSSGRNYNEQSF

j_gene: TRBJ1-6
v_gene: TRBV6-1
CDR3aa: CASSDQRTGTPAGLALHF

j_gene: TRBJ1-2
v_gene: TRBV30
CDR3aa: CAWSPSNTNYGYTF

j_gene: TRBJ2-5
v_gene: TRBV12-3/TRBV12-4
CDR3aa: CASSPRTVQETQHF

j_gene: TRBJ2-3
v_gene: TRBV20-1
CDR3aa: CSALRAGQTDTQYF

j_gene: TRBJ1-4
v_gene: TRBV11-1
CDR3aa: CASSSDRGSEKLFF

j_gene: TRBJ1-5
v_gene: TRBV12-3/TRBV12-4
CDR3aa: CASSLRPYNQPQHF

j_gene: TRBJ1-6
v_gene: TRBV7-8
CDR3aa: CASSAQPLSSYNSPLHF

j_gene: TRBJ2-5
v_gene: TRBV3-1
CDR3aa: CASSQVLEYQETQYF

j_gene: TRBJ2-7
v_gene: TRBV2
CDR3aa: CASIQQGFSYEQYF

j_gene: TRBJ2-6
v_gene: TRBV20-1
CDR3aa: CSARGQTTSGANVLTF

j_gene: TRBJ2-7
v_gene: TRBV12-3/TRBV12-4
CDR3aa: CASSQTKQNEQYF

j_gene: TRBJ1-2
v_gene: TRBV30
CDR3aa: CAWSEGYGYTF

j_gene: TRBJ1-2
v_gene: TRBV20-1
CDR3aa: CSATVEREWAYGYTF

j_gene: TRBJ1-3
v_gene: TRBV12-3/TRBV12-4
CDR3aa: CASSYGAGVGNTIYF

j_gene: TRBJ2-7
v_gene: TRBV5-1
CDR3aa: CASSSRGSAYEQYF

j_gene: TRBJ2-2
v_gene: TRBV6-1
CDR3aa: CASSELGTGELFF

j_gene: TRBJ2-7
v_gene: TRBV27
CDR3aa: CASSLGSGLSYEQYF

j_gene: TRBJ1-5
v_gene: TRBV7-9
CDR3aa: CASSFVGQPQHF

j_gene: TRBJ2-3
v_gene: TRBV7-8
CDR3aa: CASSPLVVETNTQYF

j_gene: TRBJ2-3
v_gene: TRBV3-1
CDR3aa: CASSPLAGVGGWGTDTQYF

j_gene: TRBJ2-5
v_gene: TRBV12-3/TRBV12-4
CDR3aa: CASSLASAETQYF

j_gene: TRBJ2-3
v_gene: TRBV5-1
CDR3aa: CASSLEGRGGSTDTQYF

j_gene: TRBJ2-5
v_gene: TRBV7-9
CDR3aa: CASSLEAQETQYF

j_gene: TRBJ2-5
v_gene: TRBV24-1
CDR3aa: CATSDPVTGGYETQYF

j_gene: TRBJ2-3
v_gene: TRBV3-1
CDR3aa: CASSHGDTQYF

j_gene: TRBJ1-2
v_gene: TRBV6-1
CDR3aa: CASYENYGYTF

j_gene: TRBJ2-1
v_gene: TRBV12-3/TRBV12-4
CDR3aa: CASSWAGQGFYSYNEQFF

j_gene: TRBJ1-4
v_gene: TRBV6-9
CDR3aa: CASSYRQGAVWGKLFF

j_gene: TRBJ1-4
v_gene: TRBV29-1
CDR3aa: CSVQTGGGEKLFF

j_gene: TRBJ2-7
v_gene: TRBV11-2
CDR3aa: CASSSRTGAYEQYF

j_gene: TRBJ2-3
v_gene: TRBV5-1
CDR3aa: CASSPGLAGARSTDTQYF

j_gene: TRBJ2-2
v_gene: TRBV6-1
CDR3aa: CASREDPGQAYTGELFF

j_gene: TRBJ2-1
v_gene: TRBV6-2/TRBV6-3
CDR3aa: CASSYSVTSGYNAQFF

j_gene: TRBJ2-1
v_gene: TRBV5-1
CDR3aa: CASSLGSQPYNEQFF

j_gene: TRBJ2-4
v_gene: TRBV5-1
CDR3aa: CASSLALAEAKNIQYF

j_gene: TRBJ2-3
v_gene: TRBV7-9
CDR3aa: CASSSNRDSPTDTQYF

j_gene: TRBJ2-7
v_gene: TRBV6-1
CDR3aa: CASSPGHSSYEQYF

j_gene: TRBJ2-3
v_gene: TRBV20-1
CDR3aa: CSARGLAEWAGSTDTQYF

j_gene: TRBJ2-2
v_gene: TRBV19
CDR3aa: CASSILAALRTGELFF

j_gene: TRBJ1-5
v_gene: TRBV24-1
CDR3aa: CATSLSGDYSNQPQHF

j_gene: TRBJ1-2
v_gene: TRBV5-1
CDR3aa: CASSSAGSNYGYTF

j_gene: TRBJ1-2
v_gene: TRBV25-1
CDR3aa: CASSVGGTGGANYGYTF

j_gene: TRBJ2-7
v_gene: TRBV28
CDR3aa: CASSDTGTLSYEQYF

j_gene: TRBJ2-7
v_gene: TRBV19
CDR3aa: CASSIPSNGPYYEQYF